The 5 T cell receptor beta chains below come from one sample, sequenced in a study of blood T cell repertoires in COVID-19 (dated by TCRdb to 2018 to 2021). Library prep was done by the immunoSEQ multiplex PCR assay. Held by TCRdb, this immuneACCESS table contains in-frame sequences only and omits some clones. Under half of the omission traces to an unresolved V gene where checked; the cause of the rest is unknown. The sample table records 180,000 or so clones; approximately 83% of these occur just once. The top ten hold 9.5% to 12% of the sample. The sample taken for sequencing was peripheral blood. These receptors all come from a human donor with active or convalescent COVID-19. The donor label of this sample is uncertain.

The rearrangement uses TRBV7-3 and TRBJ1-3; D perhaps matches TRBD1 (5 bases). V was shortened by 6 bases and J by 4 bases, with 13 bases between the two germline ends. Per germline, CDR1 SGHTA and CDR2 FQGTGA. The CDR3 sequence is 14 residues long. Written as DNA, the CDR3 is TGTGCCAGCAGGCCGACATCAGGGGGAAACACCATATATTTT. Residues: CASRPTSGGNTIYF.

This clone was seen once. The DNA of the CDR3 is TGTGCCAGCAGCCAGGCCGGGACAGGGCGTCGGGGGGGCAATCAGCCCCAGCATTTT. This encodes CASSQAGTGRRGGNQPQHF. The V call is TRBV4-2, the J call TRBJ1-5, with 9 bases that match TRBD1. Germline V CDR1 and CDR2: LGHNA, YNFKEQ. The CDR3 is 19 amino acids. Germline trimming cut 3 bases from V and 2 bases from J; bases unmatched to any gene: 14.

This clone is a singleton in its sample. The rearrangement uses TRBV29-1 and TRBJ1-1; D gene ambiguous. Between the trimmed V and J ends, which lost 2 bases and 4 bases, there was a span of 8 bases. The CDR3 has 12 residues. The germline gives CDR1 SQVTM, CDR2 ANQGSEA. Here the CDR3 DNA reads TGCAGCGTTGAATTTCTGAGCACTGAAGCTTTCTTT. Translation gives CSVEFLSTEAFF. Together with reference TRBV29-1 and TRBJ1-1, the CDR3 gives the full variable domain: SAVISQKPSRDICQRGTSLTIQCQVDSQVTMMFWYRQQPGQSLTLIATANQGSEATYESGFVIDKFPISRPNLTFSTLTVSNMSPEDSSIYLCSVEFLSTEAFFGQGTRLTVV.

J is TRBJ1-5 and V is TRBV2; 8 nucleotides agree with TRBD1. Germline CDR1 SNHLY, CDR2 FYNNEI. This CDR3 is built from 14 residues. V lost 3 bases, J lost 7 bases, and 5 bases stayed unmatched. CDR3 bases: TGTGCCAGCAGTGAGACAGGGGCTCTCCAGCCCCAGCATTTT. As protein: CASSETGALQPQHF.

This sequence joins TRBV6-5 and TRBJ2-3; 11 bases line up with TRBD2. This CDR3 spans 16 amino acids. Trimming cost V 4 bases and J 5 bases; bases outside gene matches: 8. From germline, CDR1 is MNHEY and CDR2 SVGAGI. CDR3 loop: CASSFDSGGAEDTQYF. The CDR3 DNA reads as TGTGCCAGCAGTTTCGATAGCGGGGGGGCGGAAGATACGCAGTATTTT.